One T cell receptor (beta chain) is described in this entry. Its antigen is currently unknown. This entry is derived from a study of cytomegalovirus exposure and HLA in healthy donors. The overall study: The same platform as the roughly 630 first-cohort repertoires was used for the 130 or so validation repertoires, a later analysis reported. General study points: Reported performance of the classifier showed diagnosis of cytomegalovirus status with high specificity and sensitivity. In the 120 or so validation repertoires, 85% to 95% of cluster scores exceeded 0, per a later analysis. Most sequenced TCRs were rare (though some public TCRs occurred in many donors).

This CDR3 has 14 residues. The V gene's germline CDR1 is SGHDT and CDR2 YYEEEE. Trimming stripped 1 base from V and 2 bases from J, with 6 bases between. Sequenced by immunoSEQ multiplex PCR; TCRdb stores in-frame clones only, minus some. The data contain around 300,000 clones, 88% of them seen just once; the ten biggest clones take up around 0.88%. Sequences were obtained from PBMCs. This clonotype was obtained from a man in his thirties or forties in good health and CMV-seronegative. J is TRBJ2-2 and V is TRBV5-6, with unresolved D. CDR3 nucleotide sequence: TGTGCCAGCAGCTTGTGGCCTAACACCGGGGAGCTGTTTTTT. It encodes CASSLWPNTGELFF.